This note documents a single T cell receptor beta chain sequence. The antigen remains undetermined. This entry comes from a study of cytomegalovirus exposure and HLA in healthy donors. Overall study: The 100 to 150 validation repertoires and the approximately 640 first-cohort repertoires shared a platform, a later analysis reported. The study's findings and limits: Within the 120 or so validation repertoires, first-cohort TCR clusters tended to co-occur, according to a later analysis. The study designated 160 or so TCR beta chains cytomegalovirus-associated. Three CMV-associated chains were confirmed in vitro to be specific for CMV antigens.

The CDR3 sequence is 13 residues long. V was clipped by 4 bases and J by 5 bases; unmatched bases: 3. In germline, CDR1 is SGHRS, CDR2 YFSETQ. Clones were sequenced by immunoSEQ multiplex PCR, and TCRdb holds only the in-frame ones, with some missing. In the table there are 150,000 to 200,000 clones, approximately 88% of which are singletons. This sequence was found in a man aged 18 to 35 in good health and CMV-seropositive. Source material: PBMCs. This chain uses TRBV5-1 with TRBJ2-5, with 9 positions matching TRBD1. The CDR3 DNA is TGCGCCAGCAGCCCGGGGACAGGGGAGACCCAGTACTTC. Translated: CASSPGTGETQYF. Together with reference TRBV5-1 and TRBJ2-5, the CDR3 gives the full variable domain: KAGVTQTPRYLIKTRGQQVTLSCSPISGHRSVSWYQQTPGQGLQFLFEYFSETQRNKGNFPGRFSGRQFSNSRSEMNVSTLELGDSALYLCASSPGTGETQYFGPGTRLLVL.